The 27 T cell receptor beta chains given below trace back to one sample, sequenced in a study of TIL therapy for anti-PD-1-resistant metastatic lung cancer. Noted time point: pre-treatment sample, taken before nivolumab and TIL therapy. This was the immunoSEQ v3 assay. The repertoire was sequenced with immunoSEQ multiplex PCR; TCRdb's copy has only in-frame clones and lacks some. The sample holds tens of thousands of clones, about four fifths seen once. The sequencing used blood, collected at baseline. The receptors originated from a person between 25 and 79 years old with non-small cell lung cancer.

The chain couples TRBV18 to TRBJ2-2, with D possibly TRBD2 on 7 matching bases. V was cut by 3 bases and J by 3 bases, with 20 bases left in between. Germline V CDR1 and CDR2: KGHSH, LQKENI. CDR3 length: 18 residues. The CDR3 coding sequence is TGTGCCAGCTCACCCTCCTCGGTGAGCGGGACATACACCGGGGAGCTGTTTTTT. It specifies CASSPSSVSGTYTGELFF.

The gene calls are TRBV5-4 and TRBJ2-7, with 8 bases that match TRBD1. Germline V CDR1 and CDR2: SGHNT, YYREEE (reference sequence). The CDR3 loop spans 14 amino acids. Trimming at V came to 0 bases and at J to 5 bases, leaving 4 bases not matched to a gene. Here the CDR3 DNA reads TGTGCCAGCAGCTTGGTGAACAGGGGGGACGAGCAGTACTTC. This encodes CASSLVNRGDEQYF. The full variable domain, its missing parts supplied by reference TRBV5-4 and TRBJ2-7, is ETGVTQSPTHLIKTRGQQVTLRCSSQSGHNTVSWYQQALGQGPQFIFQYYREEENGRGNFPPRFSGLQFPNYSSELNVNALELDDSALYLCASSLVNRGDEQYFGPGTRLTVT.

The chain employs TRBV9 and TRBJ1-1; TRBD1 is a possible D gene (5 bases). Germline V gene lookup returns CDR1 SGDLS and CDR2 YYNGEE. V was trimmed by 0 bases and J by 0 bases, leaving 9 bases between them. This CDR3 contains 15 residues. The CDR3 bases are TGTGCCAGCAGCGTAGGTGGGGGTTTGAACACTGAAGCTTTCTTT. This encodes CASSVGGGLNTEAFF.

The chain employs TRBV6-1 and TRBJ2-3; 8 bases match TRBD2. CDR3 size: 14 residues. The junction had 4 bases not matched to a gene; V was cut back by 8 bases and J by 0 bases. Germline V CDR1 and CDR2: MNHNS, SASEGT. CDR3 nucleotide sequence: TGTGCCAGCGTCGGCGGGGGGAGCACAGATACGCAGTATTTT. Residues: CASVGGGSTDTQYF.

This clone occurred a few times. The J gene is TRBJ2-5, the V gene TRBV10-2; D not resolved. Germline CDR1 and CDR2: WSHSY and SAAADI. This CDR3 is built from 11 residues. With 6 bases removed from V and 2 bases from J, the gap between germline ends came to 4 bases. The CDR3 DNA reads TGCGCCAGCAGCGATCAAGAGACCCAGTACTTC. It is translated as CASSDQETQYF.

The genes are TRBV11-2 and TRBJ2-2; either TRBD1 or TRBD2 may fit D (5 bases each). In germline, CDR1 is SGHAT, CDR2 FQNNGV. Trimming took off 0 bases at V and 0 bases at J, with 11 bases between the two ends. The CDR3 is made up of 17 amino acids. In DNA form, the CDR3 reads TGTGCCAGCAGCTTAGAGGTGACGGGGCCGAACACCGGGGAGCTGTTTTTT. Encoded protein: CASSLEVTGPNTGELFF.

The chain links TRBV5-6 to TRBJ2-6, with TRBD2 matching 7 bases. Germline V lookup: CDR1 SGHDT, CDR2 YYEEEE. V gave up 1 base and J gave up 3 bases; unmatched junction bases: 13. The CDR3 sequence is 19 residues long. CDR3 sequence reads: CASSLKKGLAVFGANVLTF. The CDR3 DNA reads as TGTGCCAGCAGCTTGAAAAAGGGCCTAGCGGTTTTTGGGGCCAACGTCCTGACTTTC.

This chain links TRBV5-5 with TRBJ1-6, with D perhaps matching TRBD1 (5 bases). The V and J ends lost 4 bases and 10 bases respectively, with 21 bases between them. Germline CDR1 SGHKS, CDR2 YYEKEE (reference sequence). The CDR3 has 16 amino acids. The CDR3 DNA sequence: TGTGCCAGCAGCGCCTACTCCGGGACCGCGGGGTCACCCCTCCACTTT. This sequence encodes CASSAYSGTAGSPLHF.

This chain joins TRBV28 and TRBJ2-1, with D maybe TRBD2 (5 bases). V shed 1 base and J shed 3 bases, with 10 bases lying between them. Germline V gene sequence: CDR1 MDHEN, CDR2 SYDVKM. This CDR3 contains 15 residues. CDR3 nucleotides: TGTGCCAGCAGTTTATCCACCCGGGACTACAATGAGCAGTTCTTC. This sequence encodes CASSLSTRDYNEQFF.

This clone was seen a handful of times. The chain recombines TRBV28 with TRBJ1-1, with TRBD1 matching 8 bases. In germline, CDR1 is MDHEN, CDR2 SYDVKM. Unmatched junction bases numbered 14, after V lost 5 bases and J lost 0 bases. The CDR3 totals 18 residues. CDR3: CASSASGTGNPLNTEAFF. The CDR3 DNA reads TGTGCCAGCAGTGCCTCCGGGACAGGCAATCCTTTGAACACTGAAGCTTTCTTT.

The V gene is TRBV30, the J gene TRBJ2-1; 9 positions match TRBD1. CDR3 length: 12 residues. Looked up from germline, CDR1 is GTSNPN and CDR2 is SVGIG (reference sequence). V lost 8 bases, J lost 3 bases, and 2 bases stayed unmatched. The CDR3: CAADRGYNEQFF. The DNA for the CDR3 is TGTGCCGCGGACAGGGGCTACAATGAGCAGTTCTTC. Using reference TRBV30 and TRBJ2-1 for the parts outside the CDR3, the full variable domain is SQTIHQWPATLVQPVGSPLSLECTVEGTSNPNLYWYRQAAGRGLQLLFYSVGIGQISSEVPQNLSASRPQDRQFILSSKKLLLSDSGFYLCAADRGYNEQFFGPGTRLTVL.

The chain is built from TRBV28 and TRBJ1-3, with no clear D. V lost 3 bases and J 5 bases, leaving 11 bases between the germline ends. This CDR3 contains 14 residues. Germline V lookup: CDR1 MDHEN, CDR2 SYDVKM. This CDR3 reads CASSFSNSRNTIYF. CDR3 bases: TGTGCCAGCAGTTTTTCGAACAGCCGAAACACCATATATTTT.

This clone came up a few times. This chain links TRBV28 with TRBJ1-2; TRBD1 might be the D (6 bases). Trimming cost V 5 bases and J 9 bases, with 16 bases left between them. The CDR3 totals 13 residues. Germline CDR1 reads MDHEN; CDR2 reads SYDVKM. The CDR3 protein is CASSRPRDTSYTF. The CDR3 DNA sequence: TGTGCCAGCAGTCGCCCCCGGGACACGAGCTACACCTTC.

This clone was observed once. This rearrangement joins TRBV28 to TRBJ1-2; D is undetermined. The CDR3 runs to 13 residues. CDR1 and CDR2 (germline): MDHEN, SYDVKM. Trimming stripped 5 bases from V and 8 bases from J, with 15 bases between. In DNA, the CDR3 is TGTGCCAGCAGTCCTCGGACCGGGAGGGGCTACACCTTC. Translation gives CASSPRTGRGYTF.

The chain uses TRBV6-6 and TRBJ2-1, with 8 bases fitting TRBD2. The CDR3 extends over 14 amino acids. Germline assignment: CDR1 MNHNY and CDR2 SVGAGI (reference sequence). V gave up 4 bases and J gave up 6 bases; unmatched junction bases: 5. DNA for the CDR3: TGTGCCAGCAGTTTTGCGGGGGGCGGCAATGAGCAGTTCTTC. Translation: CASSFAGGGNEQFF.

V and J are TRBV7-2 and TRBJ2-2; TRBD2 matches 9 bases. J lost 6 bases, V lost 1 base, and 6 bases had no gene match. This CDR3 region has 16 residues. Germline loops: CDR1 SGHTA, CDR2 FQGNSA. The DNA for the CDR3 is TGTGCCAGCAGCTTAGAAAGCGGGAGGCCCTCCGGGGAGCTGTTTTTT. Translating it yields CASSLESGRPSGELFF.

This clone appeared a few times. J is TRBJ2-7 and V is TRBV9, with a possible D match to TRBD2 (5 bases). The germline V gene encodes CDR1 SGDLS and CDR2 YYNGEE. V shed 2 bases and J shed 3 bases, with 9 bases lying between them. The CDR3 consists of 13 residues. DNA of the CDR3: TGTGCCAGCAGCGTTAACGGGGACTACGAGCAGTACTTC. Protein product: CASSVNGDYEQYF.

The J gene is TRBJ2-1, the V gene TRBV11-2; D call uncertain. There are 13 residues in the CDR3. V was pared by 6 bases and J by 5 bases, with 11 bases between. Per the germline V gene, CDR1 is SGHAT and CDR2 is FQNNGV. CDR3 nucleotides: TGTGCCAGCAGGGGTTTCCCCCACAATGAGCAGTTCTTC. Translating it yields CASRGFPHNEQFF.

This clone appeared once. The CDR3 DNA reads TGCGCCAGCAGCCAAGGAGACAGGGTGGACGAGCAGTACTTC. This codes for CASSQGDRVDEQYF. The chain couples TRBV4-1 to TRBJ2-7; 7 bases match TRBD1. V shed 1 base, J shed 5 bases, and the junction held 5 bases outside the gene matches. CDR1 MGHRA and CDR2 YSYEKL come from the germline V gene. The length of the CDR3 is 14 residues.

This chain uses TRBV5-1 with TRBJ2-1; 9 bases fit TRBD2. The V and J ends lost 1 base and 6 bases, in that order; junction bases with no gene match: 2. Germline V gives CDR1 SGHRS, CDR2 YFSETQ. This CDR3 comprises 14 residues. The CDR3 reads CASSLRTSVNEQFF. As DNA, the CDR3 is TGCGCCAGCAGCTTGAGGACTAGCGTCAATGAGCAGTTCTTC.

The chain combines TRBV5-1 with TRBJ1-1; D remains ambiguous. V lost 4 bases and J 7 bases, leaving 14 bases between the germline ends. The CDR3 runs to 13 residues. Germline V CDR1 and CDR2: SGHRS, YFSETQ. The CDR3 loop is CASSPSSDHEAFF. CDR3 sequence (DNA): TGCGCCAGCAGCCCATCATCGGATCATGAAGCTTTCTTT.

This clone has more than one count but fewer than ten. This chain uses TRBV2 with TRBJ2-2; the match to TRBD2 covers 10 bases. The CDR3 totals 17 residues. Germline lookup yields CDR1 SNHLY and CDR2 FYNNEI. Unmatched junction bases numbered 16, after V lost 8 bases and J lost 7 bases. CDR3 nucleotides: TGTGCCAGCTGCGGCCAAGGAGCGGGAGGGCCCGGCGGGGAGCTGTTTTTT. Translating gives CASCGQGAGGPGGELFF.

Only one count was recorded for this clone. The chain uses TRBV5-4 and TRBJ2-5, with unresolved D. The CDR3 sequence is 13 residues long. The V end was cut by 4 bases, the J end by 4 bases, with 11 bases between. CDR1 and CDR2 (germline): SGHNT, YYREEE (reference sequence). CDR3 in DNA: TGTGCCAGCAGCCTAACTGGGTCAGAGACCCAGTACTTC. Its protein product is CASSLTGSETQYF.

The V call is TRBV29-1, the J call TRBJ2-7; possibly TRBD2 for D (6 bases). With 5 bases removed from V and 3 bases from J, the gap between germline ends came to 11 bases. This CDR3 has 12 amino acids. Germline CDR1 SQVTM, CDR2 ANQGSEA. CDR3 in DNA: TGCAGCGTTCAGGGAGGAGTCTACGAGCAGTACTTC. Protein product: CSVQGGVYEQYF.

The genes are TRBV28 and TRBJ2-7; 7 bases map to TRBD1. Germline values: CDR1 MDHEN, CDR2 SYDVKM. The V gene end was trimmed by 2 bases and the J gene end by 7 bases; junction bases not matched to a gene: 5. There are 13 residues in the CDR3. Written as DNA, the CDR3 is TGTGCCAGCAGTTTAATTGGGACAGAGGAGCAGTACTTC. This sequence encodes CASSLIGTEEQYF.

The chain combines TRBV15 with TRBJ2-3; TRBD1 aligns across 10 bases. The CDR3 runs 16 residues. The germline gives CDR1 LNHNV, CDR2 YYDKDF (reference sequence). Losses at the gene ends were 5 bases for V and 4 bases for J; bases not matched to a gene: 9. CDR3 in DNA: TGTGCCACCAGCTCTAGGAGGGGACAGGGGTCAGATACGCAGTATTTT. This encodes CATSSRRGQGSDTQYF.

The rearrangement joins TRBV15 to TRBJ1-5; 7 bases are shared with TRBD1. This CDR3 spans 15 amino acids. V lost 6 bases and J lost 5; bases outside the gene matches: 10. Germline V gene sequence: CDR1 LNHNV, CDR2 YYDKDF (reference sequence). CDR3 DNA: TGTGCCACCAGTATCTCCGGGACAGCTGATCAGCCCCAGCATTTT. Translating it yields CATSISGTADQPQHF.